This TCR beta chain appears in the sequencing data of a study of identical twins. Germline CDR1 is SGHRS and CDR2 is YFSETQ. CDR3 length: 16 amino acids. Between the trimmed V and J ends, which lost 0 bases and 0 bases, there was a span of 9 bases. Healthy Caucasians, and only they, were the donors. A universal primer site came from template switching; cDNA carried unique molecular identifiers. TCRdb ran MiXCR on the 5' RACE reads and lists one entry per CDR3 protein. The sample lists 150,000 or so distinct CDR3 sequences; 3% to 4% were seen once. At least ten counts were recorded for this clonotype. The antigen is unknown. Study results and caveats: Models underestimated TCR alpha sharing (out-of-frame) in monozygotic twins.

The sample taken for sequencing was memory T cells sorted from blood. The receptor was isolated from a man younger than 35 in good health. This chain connects TRBV5-1 to TRBJ2-2, with no clear D. The CDR3 DNA is TGCGCCAGCAGCTTGGTCTTGGGGACGAACACCGGGGAGCTGTTTTTT. This codes for CASSLVLGTNTGELFF.